The 19 T cell receptor beta chains given below trace back to one sample, sequenced in a study of beta chain features in type 1 diabetes. Expressed TCRB transcripts got sequenced, as all isolated RNA was reverse transcribed. Sequencing was performed with immunoSEQ multiplex PCR; in TCRdb, only in-frame clones are kept and a portion is missing. The sample lists under 250,000 clones; over 12% were seen once. Sequencing was carried out using naive CD4+ T cells from blood. The source of these receptors is a woman aged 40 to 50 in good health.

The chain has TRBV9 and TRBJ1-2; 8 bases are a match to TRBD1. J lost 7 bases, V lost 3 bases, and 8 bases had no gene match. This CDR3 is 14 amino acids long. Germline values: CDR1 SGDLS, CDR2 YYNGEE. The chain's CDR3 is CASSDTGGVRGYTF. Here the CDR3 DNA reads TGTGCCAGCAGCGATACAGGGGGGGTACGTGGCTACACCTTC.

This clone was detected only a few times. The gene calls are TRBV10-1 and TRBJ2-2, with a tentative D call TRBD2 (5 bases). The V and J ends lost 0 bases and 2 bases respectively, with 7 bases between them. The CDR3 sequence is 15 residues long. The germline gives CDR1 WNHNN, CDR2 SYGVQD (reference sequence). CDR3 sequence (DNA): TGCGCCAGCAGTGAGTCTCGGGGAAACACCGGGGAGCTGTTTTTT. Amino acid sequence: CASSESRGNTGELFF.

In this sample, this clone turned up a few times. The chain recombines TRBV6-1 with TRBJ2-5; TRBD2 aligns across 10 bases. The junction had 2 bases not matched to a gene; V was cut back by 8 bases and J by 2 bases. The germline V gene encodes CDR1 MNHNS and CDR2 SASEGT. The length of the CDR3 is 13 residues. The CDR3 nucleotides read TGTGCCAGCGTACTAGCGGGGCAAGAGACCCAGTACTTC. It codes for CASVLAGQETQYF.

This clone was counted a few times. CDR3 nucleotide sequence: TGTGCCAGCAGTTGGGACTTTGCACGGGCTACGCAGTATTTT. It codes for CASSWDFARATQYF. The chain employs TRBV6-5 and TRBJ2-3, with D perhaps matching TRBD2 (6 bases). With 4 bases removed from V and 8 bases from J, the gap between germline ends came to 16 bases. The germline V gene encodes CDR1 MNHEY and CDR2 SVGAGI. The CDR3 is made up of 14 amino acids.

The chain links TRBV25-1 to TRBJ2-7; TRBD1 matches 7 bases. The germline V gene has CDR1 MGHDK and CDR2 SYGVNS. Germline trimming cut 6 bases from V and 4 bases from J; bases unmatched to any gene: 6. The CDR3 length is 13 residues. The DNA for the CDR3 is TGTGCCAGCAGAGACAGGGATTCTTACGAGCAGTACTTC. Protein: CASRDRDSYEQYF.

This clone has a handful of counts. The chain couples TRBV7-9 to TRBJ1-2; perhaps TRBD1 as D (5 bases). The CDR3 has 18 residues. Germline values: CDR1 SEHNR, CDR2 FQNEAQ (reference sequence). V lost 0 bases and J 0 bases, leaving 17 bases between the germline ends. The CDR3 coding sequence is TGTGCCAGCAGCTTAGCCCTATCCAGACAGCAAACTAACTATGGCTACACCTTC. This encodes CASSLALSRQQTNYGYTF. The full variable domain, completed using reference TRBV7-9 and TRBJ1-2, is DTGVSQNPRHKITKRGQNVTFRCDPISEHNRLYWYRQTLGQGPEFLTYFQNEAQLEKSRLLSDRFSAERPKGSFSTLEIQRTEQGDSAMYLCASSLALSRQQTNYGYTFGSGTRLTVV.

This rearrangement joins TRBV18 to TRBJ2-5, with a possible D match to TRBD2 (5 bases). The germline V gene has CDR1 KGHSH and CDR2 LQKENI. V lost 0 bases and J lost 5, with 13 bases in between. The CDR3 is 15 amino acids. The CDR3, as DNA: TGTGCCAGCTCACCACCGGTCGAGAGAGGGGAGACCCAGTACTTC. It translates to CASSPPVERGETQYF.

This clone was observed a few times. V and J are TRBV18 and TRBJ2-2; D is ambiguous. CDR3 length equals 14 residues. V lost 0 bases, J lost 3 bases, and 5 bases lay in between. The germline CDR1 and CDR2 sequences are KGHSH and LQKENI. The CDR3 here is CASSPPAHTGELFF. DNA for the CDR3: TGTGCCAGCTCACCACCAGCGCACACCGGGGAGCTGTTTTTT.

The chain uses TRBV29-1 and TRBJ2-7; 8 nucleotides line up with TRBD1. V shed 4 bases and J 6 bases; nucleotides not matched to a gene: 8. Per germline, CDR1 SQVTM and CDR2 ANQGSEA. The CDR3 runs to 13 residues. The CDR3 DNA reads TGCAGCGTTGTGCGGCAGGGGGCATTCGAGCAGTACTTC. Encoded protein: CSVVRQGAFEQYF.

V gene TRBV5-4 combines with J gene TRBJ2-3, with 7 bases aligning to TRBD2. V lost 0 bases and J lost 4; bases outside the gene matches: 5. Germline V CDR1 and CDR2: SGHNT, YYREEE (reference sequence). The CDR3 consists of 15 residues. This CDR3 is CASSLAGGQADTQYF. In nucleotides, the CDR3 is TGTGCCAGCAGCTTGGCGGGGGGTCAGGCAGATACGCAGTATTTT.

The chain joins TRBV5-6 to TRBJ2-2; maybe TRBD2 (5 bases). Germline CDR1 is SGHDT and CDR2 is YYEEEE. This CDR3 is built from 14 residues. V was cut by 5 bases and J by 1 base, with 9 bases left in between. Here the CDR3 DNA reads TGTGCCAGCAGGAGGGTCTTGAACACCGGGGAGCTGTTTTTT. Its translation: CASRRVLNTGELFF.

V and J are TRBV14 and TRBJ1-2; 8 bases agree with TRBD1. This CDR3 has 13 residues. CDR1 is SGHDN, CDR2 FVKESK, per germline. V gave up 1 base and J gave up 14 bases; unmatched junction bases: 9. The CDR3 spells CASSQAPRTGRTF. CDR3 nucleotides: TGTGCCAGCAGCCAAGCCCCCCGGACAGGGCGGACCTTC. The variable domain in full, completed from reference TRBV14 and TRBJ1-2, reads EAGVTQFPSHSVIEKGQTVTLRCDPISGHDNLYWYRRVMGKEIKFLLHFVKESKQDESGMPNNRFLAERTGGTYSTLKVQPAELEDSGVYFCASSQAPRTGRTFGSGTRLTVV.

This clone has a handful of counts. The rearrangement uses TRBV4-2 and TRBJ1-5, with D unclear. Trimming left V 4 bases short and J 6 bases short, with 16 bases between. CDR1 and CDR2 (germline): LGHNA, YNFKEQ. The CDR3 is made up of 15 amino acids. The CDR3 DNA sequence: TGTGCCAGCAGCCTGGGCGTGGCCGGTGGTCAGCCCCAGCATTTT. It yields the protein CASSLGVAGGQPQHF.

The genes are TRBV9 and TRBJ2-5; D ambiguous. The CDR3 runs 14 residues. V was clipped by 0 bases and J by 2 bases, with 8 bases between them. In germline, CDR1 is SGDLS, CDR2 YYNGEE. CDR3 nucleotides: TGTGCCAGCAGCGTAGGAAATCTACAAGAGACCCAGTACTTC. It encodes CASSVGNLQETQYF.

The chain employs TRBV7-9 and TRBJ2-5; TRBD1 matches 7 bases. Per germline, CDR1 SEHNR and CDR2 FQNEAQ (reference sequence). After removal of 5 bases from V and 11 bases from J, the junction contained 17 bases not matched to a gene. The CDR3 contains 15 residues. CDR3 DNA: TGTGCCAGCAGCCGATGGACAGGCACGCCGTTGAAGCAGTACTTC. This codes for CASSRWTGTPLKQYF.

The sample holds a few counts of this clone. This rearrangement joins TRBV5-1 to TRBJ2-5; TRBD1 agrees at 11 bases. The CDR3 has 15 residues. The germline gives CDR1 SGHRS, CDR2 YFSETQ. V lost 4 bases and J lost 10; bases outside the gene matches: 12. The CDR3 coding sequence is TGCGCCAGCAGCAAGAAAGAGGGACAGGGGGGGGACCAGTACTTC. Translating it yields CASSKKEGQGGDQYF.

The CDR3: CARNYPVPDTQYF. As DNA, the CDR3 is TGTGCCAGAAACTATCCGGTGCCAGATACGCAGTATTTT. The chain recombines TRBV21-1 with TRBJ2-3; TRBD2, the table's D call, was not compared with the DNA. TRBV21-1 is a pseudogene locus. The CDR3 runs to 13 residues.

This chain joins TRBV29-1 and TRBJ1-1; D is uncertain. Germline assignment: CDR1 SQVTM and CDR2 ANQGSEA. The CDR3 sequence is 14 residues long. V was pared by 3 bases and J by 1 base, with 12 bases between. CDR3 region: CSVESRQSNTEAFF. In DNA form, the CDR3 reads TGCAGCGTTGAGTCGCGGCAGTCGAACACTGAAGCTTTCTTT.

The J gene is TRBJ1-1, the V gene TRBV19; D is unclear. Germline CDR1 and CDR2: LNHDA and SQIVND (reference sequence). Trimming pared 6 bases from V and 3 bases from J, leaving 11 bases between. The CDR3 loop spans 13 amino acids. The CDR3 nucleotides read TGTGCCAGTAGCCAGACCCGGGACACTGAAGCTTTCTTT. It encodes CASSQTRDTEAFF.